Following are 18 T cell receptor beta chains from one sample sequenced in a study of CXCR3-negative and CXCR3-positive naive CD8 T cells. UMI-labeled 5' RACE TRB cDNA libraries were prepared from the cells. Following a re-call of the 5' RACE reads, TCRdb has one entry per CDR3 protein and lacks DNA. The table gives 150,000 or so distinct CDR3 sequences; the top ten clones make up under 0.5% of it. These receptors' antigens are unknown. Study-wide findings and caveats: TRB CDR3s of CXCR3-positive naive cells were more hydrophobic than those of CXCR3-negative naive cells.

Sequencing input: naive CXCR3+ CD8+ T cells from blood. Subset in this sample: CD45RO-CCR7+CD27+CD95- naive CD8+ T cells expressing CXCR3 (TNR3+). These TCRs come from a human donor in good health. Some clones in this sample may be carry-over from other donors' samples.

The chain employs TRBV7-6 and TRBJ2-1; TCRdb selects TRBD1, and the lack of DNA leaves this call unchecked. This CDR3 region has 17 residues. Germline values: CDR1 SGHVS, CDR2 FNYEAQ. The chain's CDR3 is CASSLEGSGQGDYEQFF.

CDR3 region: CASSQDLPFTYEQYF. The chain combines TRBV4-1 with TRBJ2-7; TCRdb proposes TRBD2, but this gene call is untestable without DNA. CDR3 length equals 15 residues. Germline lookup yields CDR1 MGHRA and CDR2 YSYEKL.

The genes are TRBV7-6 and TRBJ2-7; the D gene TCRdb calls, TRBD1, cannot be checked with no DNA. Germline V CDR1 and CDR2: SGHVS, FNYEAQ. This CDR3 region has 14 residues. This CDR3 is CASSLADRPYEQYF.

The V call is TRBV5-1, the J call TRBJ1-1. The germline gives CDR1 SGHRS, CDR2 YFSETQ. The CDR3 is 13 residues long. The CDR3 loop reads CASSLYRNTEAFF.

This rearrangement joins TRBV5-1 to TRBJ2-7. The germline V gene has CDR1 SGHRS and CDR2 YFSETQ. The CDR3 totals 13 residues. The chain's CDR3 is CASSLGPETEQYF. Combining the CDR3 with reference TRBV5-1 and TRBJ2-7 gives the whole variable domain KAGVTQTPRYLIKTRGQQVTLSCSPISGHRSVSWYQQTPGQGLQFLFEYFSETQRNKGNFPGRFSGRQFSNSRSEMNVSTLELGDSALYLCASSLGPETEQYFGPGTRLTVT.

This chain joins TRBV6-5 and TRBJ1-1. Germline V gene lookup returns CDR1 MNHEY and CDR2 SVGAGI. This CDR3 is built from 11 residues. The CDR3 sequence is CASSTNTEAFF.

The genes are TRBV30 and TRBJ1-1. The length of the CDR3 is 14 residues. Germline V CDR1 and CDR2: GTSNPN, SVGIG (reference sequence). The CDR3 spells CAWSVGMRDTEAFF.

This sequence joins TRBV3-1 and TRBJ2-2; the TRBD2 assignment by TCRdb is unverifiable without DNA. This CDR3 spans 15 amino acids. Looked up from germline, CDR1 is LGHDT and CDR2 is YNNKEL (reference sequence). The CDR3 here is CASLGYGRHTGELFF.

The gene calls are TRBV29-1 and TRBJ1-1; TCRdb proposes TRBD1, but this gene call is untestable without DNA. Germline lookup yields CDR1 SQVTM and CDR2 ANQGSEA. The CDR3 covers 13 residues. The CDR3 sequence: CSVGGTGGAEAFF.

V is TRBV7-9 and J is TRBJ2-7; TCRdb returns TRBD1, unconfirmable since there is no DNA. Germline-derived CDR1 and CDR2 are SEHNR and FQNEAQ (reference sequence). This CDR3 has 14 amino acids. The CDR3 protein is CASSTSRQGYEQYF.

The chain is built from TRBV28 and TRBJ2-1. The CDR3 is made up of 13 amino acids. Per germline, CDR1 MDHEN and CDR2 SYDVKM. The CDR3 region is CASSQFENNEQFF.

This chain links TRBV4-1 with TRBJ2-7. The CDR3 contains 14 residues. Germline V gene data show CDR1 as MGHRA and CDR2 as YSYEKL. The chain's CDR3 is CASSQVGLNPEQYF.

The genes are TRBV7-9 and TRBJ2-1. From germline, CDR1 is SEHNR and CDR2 FQNEAQ (reference sequence). The length of the CDR3 is 15 residues. CDR3 region: CASSLVLGRVIEQFF.

This rearrangement joins TRBV12-3 or TRBV12-4 to TRBJ1-5. This CDR3 has 14 amino acids. The CDR3 protein is CASSLVGNNQPQHF.

This rearrangement joins TRBV11-2 to TRBJ1-1. Per germline, CDR1 SGHAT and CDR2 FQNNGV. This CDR3 contains 16 residues. The CDR3 sequence is CASSFRVGWGNTEAFF.

The chain couples TRBV12-3 or TRBV12-4 to TRBJ2-5; checking the TCRdb D call of TRBD1 is not possible without DNA. CDR3 length: 15 residues. CDR3 loop: CASSRDRGLGETQYF.

This sequence joins TRBV15 and TRBJ2-7. This CDR3 has 14 amino acids. Per germline, CDR1 LNHNV and CDR2 YYDKDF (reference sequence). The CDR3 region is CATSASGGSYEQYF.

The chain employs TRBV7-9 and TRBJ2-5; TCRdb gives TRBD2 as the D gene, but with no DNA this cannot be confirmed. This CDR3 region has 16 residues. Germline V lookup: CDR1 SEHNR, CDR2 FQNEAQ (reference sequence). CDR3 protein: CASSMTSGRAGETQYF. Full variable domain (outside the CDR3, taken from reference TRBV7-9 and TRBJ2-5): DTGVSQNPRHKITKRGQNVTFRCDPISEHNRLYWYRQTLGQGPEFLTYFQNEAQLEKSRLLSDRFSAERPKGSFSTLEIQRTEQGDSAMYLCASSMTSGRAGETQYFGPGTRLLVL.